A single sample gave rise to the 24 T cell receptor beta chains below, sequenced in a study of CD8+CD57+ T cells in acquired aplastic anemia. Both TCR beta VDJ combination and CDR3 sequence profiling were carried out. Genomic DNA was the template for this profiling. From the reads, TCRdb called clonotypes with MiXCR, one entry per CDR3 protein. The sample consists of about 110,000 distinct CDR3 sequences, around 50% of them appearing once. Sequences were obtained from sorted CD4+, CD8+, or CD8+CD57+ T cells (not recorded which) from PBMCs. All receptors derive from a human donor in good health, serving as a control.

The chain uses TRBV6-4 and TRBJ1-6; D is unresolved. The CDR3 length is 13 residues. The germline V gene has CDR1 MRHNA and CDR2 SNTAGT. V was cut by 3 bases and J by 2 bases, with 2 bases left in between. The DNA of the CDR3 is TGTGCCAGCAGTGAGACCTATAATTCACCCCTCCACTTT. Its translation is CASSETYNSPLHF.

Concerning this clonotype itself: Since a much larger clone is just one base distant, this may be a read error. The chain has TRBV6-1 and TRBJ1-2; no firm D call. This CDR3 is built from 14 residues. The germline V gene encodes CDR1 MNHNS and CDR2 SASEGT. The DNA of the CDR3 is TGTGCGGGTCGGGAGAGGTTAGCTAACTATGGCTACACCTTC. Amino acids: CAGRERLANYGYTF.

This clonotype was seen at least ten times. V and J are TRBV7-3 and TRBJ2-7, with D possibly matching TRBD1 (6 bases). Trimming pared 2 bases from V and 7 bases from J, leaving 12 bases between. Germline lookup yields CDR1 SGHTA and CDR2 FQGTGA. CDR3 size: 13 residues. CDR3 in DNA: TGTGCCAGCAGCTTAGGACAGTCTACTGAGCAGTACTTC. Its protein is CASSLGQSTEQYF.

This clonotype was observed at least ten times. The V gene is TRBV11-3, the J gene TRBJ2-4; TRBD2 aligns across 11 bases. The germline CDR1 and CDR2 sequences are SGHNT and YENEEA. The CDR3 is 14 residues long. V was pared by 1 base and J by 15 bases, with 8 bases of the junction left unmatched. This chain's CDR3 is CASSLVLAGAPWYF. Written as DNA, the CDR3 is TGTGCCAGCAGCTTAGTACTAGCGGGGGCCCCGTGGTACTTC.

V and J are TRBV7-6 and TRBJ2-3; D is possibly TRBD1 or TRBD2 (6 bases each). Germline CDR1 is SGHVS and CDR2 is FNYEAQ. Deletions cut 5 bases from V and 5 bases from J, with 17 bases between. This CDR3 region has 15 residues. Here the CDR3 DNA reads TGTGCCAGCAGCCAAGGTCCGGGGGCCGGAGATACGCAGTATTTT. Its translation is CASSQGPGAGDTQYF.

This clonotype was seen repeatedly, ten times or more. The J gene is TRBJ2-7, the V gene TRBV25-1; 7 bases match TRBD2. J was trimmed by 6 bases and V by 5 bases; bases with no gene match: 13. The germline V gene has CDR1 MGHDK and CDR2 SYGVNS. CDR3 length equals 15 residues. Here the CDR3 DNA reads TGTGCCAGCAGTTGGGGCGGGGGAGAGGTATCCGAGCAGTACTTC. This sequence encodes CASSWGGGEVSEQYF.

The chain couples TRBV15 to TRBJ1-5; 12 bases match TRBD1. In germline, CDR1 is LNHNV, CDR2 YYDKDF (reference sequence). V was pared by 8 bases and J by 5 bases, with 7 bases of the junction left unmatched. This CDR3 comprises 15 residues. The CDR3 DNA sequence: TGTGCCACCCGTCCCGGGACAGGGGGCTATCAGCCCCAGCATTTT. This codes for CATRPGTGGYQPQHF. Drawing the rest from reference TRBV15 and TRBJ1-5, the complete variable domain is DAMVIQNPRYQVTQFGKPVTLSCSQTLNHNVMYWYQQKSSQAPKLLFHYYDKDFNNEADTPDNFQSRRPNTSFCFLDIRSPGLGDTAMYLCATRPGTGGYQPQHFGDGTRLSIL.

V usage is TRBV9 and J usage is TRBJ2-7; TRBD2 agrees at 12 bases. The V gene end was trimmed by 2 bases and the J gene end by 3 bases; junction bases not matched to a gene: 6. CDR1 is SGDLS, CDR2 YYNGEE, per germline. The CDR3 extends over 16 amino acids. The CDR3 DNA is TGTGCCAGCAGCGTGGAGGGGGGACTAGCGGGCTACGAGCAGTACTTC. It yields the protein CASSVEGGLAGYEQYF.

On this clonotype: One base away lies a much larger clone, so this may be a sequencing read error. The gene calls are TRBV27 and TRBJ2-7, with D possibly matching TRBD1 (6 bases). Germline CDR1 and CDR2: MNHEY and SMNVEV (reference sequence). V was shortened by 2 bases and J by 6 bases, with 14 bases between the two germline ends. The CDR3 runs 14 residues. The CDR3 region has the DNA TGTGCCAGCAGTTTAGTCGGACAGCCAGCCGAGCAGTACTTC. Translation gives CASSLVGQPAEQYF.

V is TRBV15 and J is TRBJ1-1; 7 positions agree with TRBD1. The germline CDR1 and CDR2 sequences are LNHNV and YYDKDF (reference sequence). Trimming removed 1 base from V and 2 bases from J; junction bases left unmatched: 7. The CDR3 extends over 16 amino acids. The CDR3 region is CATSRGPQGSNTEAFF. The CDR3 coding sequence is TGTGCCACCAGCAGAGGGCCACAGGGGTCAAACACTGAAGCTTTCTTT.

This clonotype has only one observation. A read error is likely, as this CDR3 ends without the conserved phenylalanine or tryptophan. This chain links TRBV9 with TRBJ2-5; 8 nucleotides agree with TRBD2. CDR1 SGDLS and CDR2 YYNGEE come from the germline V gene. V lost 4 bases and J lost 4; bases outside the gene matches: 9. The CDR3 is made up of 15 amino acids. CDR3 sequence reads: CASSSSGGPSETQYS. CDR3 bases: TGTGCCAGCAGCAGTTCGGGGGGGCCGTCAGAGACCCAGTACTCC.

CDR3 nucleotide sequence: TGTGCCAGCAGCCCTACGGCGGACAGTAGCGATGGTCGCTACACCTTC. This codes for CASSPTADSSDGRYTF. The rearrangement links TRBV9 to TRBJ1-2; the D gene is possibly TRBD1 (6 bases). CDR3 size: 16 residues. CDR1 is SGDLS and CDR2 is YYNGEE in the germline V gene. V gave up 4 bases and J gave up 9 bases, with 25 bases separating them. Full variable domain (outside the CDR3, taken from reference TRBV9 and TRBJ1-2): DSGVTQTPKHLITATGQRVTLRCSPRSGDLSVYWYQQSLDQGLQFLIQYYNGEERAKGNILERFSAQQFPDLHSELNLSSLELGDSALYFCASSPTADSSDGRYTFGSGTRLTVV.

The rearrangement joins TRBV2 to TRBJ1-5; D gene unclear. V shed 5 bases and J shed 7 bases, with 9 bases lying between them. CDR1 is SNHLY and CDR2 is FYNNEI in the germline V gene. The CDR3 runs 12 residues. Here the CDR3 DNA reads TGTGCCAGCAGTTATGACGGACAGCCCCAGCATTTT. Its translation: CASSYDGQPQHF. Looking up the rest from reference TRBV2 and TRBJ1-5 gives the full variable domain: EPEVTQTPSHQVTQMGQEVILRCVPISNHLYFYWYRQILGQKVEFLVSFYNNEISEKSEIFDDQFSVERPDGSNFTLKIRSTKLEDSAMYFCASSYDGQPQHFGDGTRLSIL.

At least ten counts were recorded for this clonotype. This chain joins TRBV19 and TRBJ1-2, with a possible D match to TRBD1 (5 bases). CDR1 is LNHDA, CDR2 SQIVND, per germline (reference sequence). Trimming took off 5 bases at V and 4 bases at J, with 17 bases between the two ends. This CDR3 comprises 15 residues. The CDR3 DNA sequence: TGTGCCAGTAGTGTTGGCTCGGGGGGTTTCTATGGCTACACCTTC. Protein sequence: CASSVGSGGFYGYTF.

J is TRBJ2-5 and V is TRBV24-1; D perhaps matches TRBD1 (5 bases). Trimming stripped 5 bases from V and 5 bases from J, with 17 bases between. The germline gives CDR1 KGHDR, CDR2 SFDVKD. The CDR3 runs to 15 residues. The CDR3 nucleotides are TGTGCCACCAGTGCTAATACAGGAAACAGGGAGACCCAGTACTTC. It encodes CATSANTGNRETQYF.

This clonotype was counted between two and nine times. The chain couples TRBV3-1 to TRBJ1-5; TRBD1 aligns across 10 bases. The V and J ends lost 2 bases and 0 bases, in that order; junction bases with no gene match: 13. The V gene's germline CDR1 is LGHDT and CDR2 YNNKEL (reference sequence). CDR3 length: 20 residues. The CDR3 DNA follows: TGTGCCAGCAGCCAAAAGACAGGGGGCCTCCTCAGGTATAGCAATCAGCCCCAGCATTTT. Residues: CASSQKTGGLLRYSNQPQHF.

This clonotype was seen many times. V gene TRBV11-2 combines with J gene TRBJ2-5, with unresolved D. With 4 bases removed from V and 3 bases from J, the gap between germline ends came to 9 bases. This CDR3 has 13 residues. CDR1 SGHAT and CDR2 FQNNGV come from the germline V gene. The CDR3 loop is CASSSDLKETQYF. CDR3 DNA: TGTGCCAGCAGCTCCGACTTGAAAGAGACCCAGTACTTC.

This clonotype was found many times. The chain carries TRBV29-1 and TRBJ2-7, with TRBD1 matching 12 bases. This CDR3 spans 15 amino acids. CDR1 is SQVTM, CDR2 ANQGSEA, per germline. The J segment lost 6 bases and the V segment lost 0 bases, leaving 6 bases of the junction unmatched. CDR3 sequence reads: CSVEDPGQGAGEQYF. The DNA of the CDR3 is TGCAGCGTTGAAGACCCGGGACAGGGGGCGGGCGAGCAGTACTTC.

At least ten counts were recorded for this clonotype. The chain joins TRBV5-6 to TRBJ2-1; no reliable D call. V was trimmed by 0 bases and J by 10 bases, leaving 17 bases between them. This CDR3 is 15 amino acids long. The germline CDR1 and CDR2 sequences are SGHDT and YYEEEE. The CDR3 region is CASSLGSLYGREQFF. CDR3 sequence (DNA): TGTGCCAGCAGCTTGGGATCGCTCTATGGTCGGGAGCAGTTCTTC.

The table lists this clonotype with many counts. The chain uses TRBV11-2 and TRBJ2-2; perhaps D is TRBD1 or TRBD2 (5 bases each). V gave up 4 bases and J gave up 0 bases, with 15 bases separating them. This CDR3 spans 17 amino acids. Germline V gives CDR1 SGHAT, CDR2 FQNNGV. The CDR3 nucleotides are TGTGCCAGCAGCTCCTTGCCCGGGGCTCCGAACACCGGGGAGCTGTTTTTT. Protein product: CASSSLPGAPNTGELFF.

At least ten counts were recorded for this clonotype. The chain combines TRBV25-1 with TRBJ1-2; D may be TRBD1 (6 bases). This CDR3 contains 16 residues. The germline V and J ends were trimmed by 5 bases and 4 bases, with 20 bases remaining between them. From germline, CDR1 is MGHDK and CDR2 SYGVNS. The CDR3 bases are TGTGCCAGCAGTCCAAGGGCGGGGGCGTCTCGCTATGGCTACACCTTC. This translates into CASSPRAGASRYGYTF.

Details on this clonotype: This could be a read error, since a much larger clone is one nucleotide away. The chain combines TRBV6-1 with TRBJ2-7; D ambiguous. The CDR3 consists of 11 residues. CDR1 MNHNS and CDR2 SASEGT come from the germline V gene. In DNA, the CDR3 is TGTGCCAGCAGCAACTCCTACAAGCAGTACTTC. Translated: CASSNSYKQYF.

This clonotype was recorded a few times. CDR3 in amino acids: CASRSGWNEAFF. In DNA form, the CDR3 reads TGTGCCAGTAGATCAGGGTGGAATGAAGCTTTCTTT. The chain carries TRBV19 and TRBJ1-1; a possible D gene is TRBD1 (5 bases). Germline V gives CDR1 LNHDA, CDR2 SQIVND (reference sequence). Trimming took 6 bases from V and 7 from J, leaving 12 bases between them. The CDR3 is 12 residues long. Combining the CDR3 with reference TRBV19 and TRBJ1-1 gives the whole variable domain DGGITQSPKYLFRKEGQNVTLSCEQNLNHDAMYWYRQDPGQGLRLIYYSQIVNDFQKGDIAEGYSVSREKKESFPLTVTSAQKNPTAFYLCASRSGWNEAFFGQGTRLTVV.

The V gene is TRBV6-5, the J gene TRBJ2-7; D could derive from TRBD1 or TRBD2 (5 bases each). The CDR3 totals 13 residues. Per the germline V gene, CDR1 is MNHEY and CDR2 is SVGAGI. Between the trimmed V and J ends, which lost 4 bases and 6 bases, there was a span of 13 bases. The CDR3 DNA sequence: TGTGCCAGCAGTTGGGGACGGTCGAGCGAGCAGTACTTC. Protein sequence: CASSWGRSSEQYF.